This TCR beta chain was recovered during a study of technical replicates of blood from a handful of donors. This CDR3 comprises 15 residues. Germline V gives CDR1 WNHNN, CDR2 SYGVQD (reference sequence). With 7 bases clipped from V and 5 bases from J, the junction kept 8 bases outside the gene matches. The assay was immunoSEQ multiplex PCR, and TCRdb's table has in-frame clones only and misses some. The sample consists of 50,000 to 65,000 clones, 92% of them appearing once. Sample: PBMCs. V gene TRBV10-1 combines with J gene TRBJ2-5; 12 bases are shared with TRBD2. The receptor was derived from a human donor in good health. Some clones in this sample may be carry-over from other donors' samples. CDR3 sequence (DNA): TGCGCCAGCAATAACCTAGCGGGGGGGCCGGAGACCCAGTACTTC. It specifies CASNNLAGGPETQYF.